The present TCR beta chain was sequenced within a study of blood T cell repertoires in COVID-19. As for the study in general: From the United States, Italy and Spain came samples of acute and convalescent COVID-19. From T cells, B-cell-depleted T cells, or PBMCs came the material, which was cDNA or gDNA.

Methods used by the authors: Amplification of reference gene primers provided the estimated nucleated cell counts. The table came from immunoSEQ multiplex PCR; TCRdb's copy has only in-frame clones and leaves some out. V and J calls and clone size come straight from that table; D and trimming were deduced from the DNA. The sample holds approximately 250,000 clones, 75% to 85% seen once. The V gene's germline CDR1 is MDHEN and CDR2 SYDVKM. Deletions cut 6 bases from V and 6 bases from J, with 24 bases between. The CDR3 sequence is 16 residues long. Sequencing used peripheral blood. The chain links TRBV28 to TRBJ2-7, with D maybe TRBD1 (6 bases). The origin of this receptor is a human donor in a cohort sampled during active COVID-19. CDR3 sequence (DNA): TGTGCCAGCAGCCGATTGGGCTCAGGGGCGGAGGCCGAGCAGTACTTC. Residues: CASSRLGSGAEAEQYF.